This entry concerns a single T cell receptor (beta chain). Its antigen has not been determined. No qualities accompany the bases; no much larger clone lies one base away. In the paper's terms, the time point label means: about 28 days (+/-7) after the second vaccine dose. This sample's treatment or condition label indicates: meningococcal conjugate vaccine given as trial control. Vaccinee samples came from UK trials COV001 and COV002, including a single-blind randomized controlled phase 2/3 trial of AZD1222 (ChAdOx1 nCoV-19) in healthy adults. Trial participant PBMC samples were collected at day 0 and day 28 after the second dose for TCRbeta chain sequencing. The data were taken from a study of T cell responses to AZD1222 COVID-19 vaccine (TCRdb year 2021). Background on the whole study: TCR sequencing was performed for 233 trial participants, of whom about 200 were given two doses of AZD1222 and around 25 were given two doses of MenACWY control vaccine. Trial participants were enrolled by age into 18-55, 56-69 and 70-plus year subgroups, with about 150, 28 and 57 TCR-sequenced participants respectively. The investigation overall reported the following: Nearly half of unique spike-specific TCRs reportedly recognized epitopes outside regions mutated in the B.1.351 and B.1.1.7 variants. A significant rise in spike-specific TCR breadth and depth was observed after two AZD1222 doses relative to day 0 and relative to MenACWY recipients. No day 14 peak-response samples were available, so repertoires were characterized only after the peak T cell response. The 56-69-year group was small, and its depth increase did not reach significance, likely because of low power. The whole spike protein was spanned by vaccine-associated CD4 TCRs, and dominant responses were seen in regions 160-218 and 743-854. Participants were mostly white British, with more females than males. The authors suggested clonal diversity may have been underestimated. Conclusions about previously exposed vaccinees were limited because only six AZD1222 recipients were SARS-CoV-2 seropositive at baseline.

The V end loses 2 bases and the J end loses 7 bases, and a stretch of 9 bases separates them. The germline V gene supplies CDR1 SGHVS and CDR2 FNYEAQ. The CDR3 runs 13 residues from the cysteine to the phenylalanine. Only the CDR3 DNA is retained, 39 bases long and in frame from the first base. The CDR3 regions of human TCRbeta chains were analyzed by immunosequencing. Regarding the original processing steps: TCRs in the repertoires were matched against a reference library of SARS-CoV-2-specific TCRs that had been generated with the MIRA antigen-specificity platform. Breadth meant the fraction of unique TCRs that were SARS-CoV-2-associated, whereas depth meant the fraction of total T cells that were SARS-CoV-2-associated. Using the MIRA data, each spike-specific TCR was assigned both to the spike region to which the TCR was reactive and to a CD4 or CD8 class. Log10-transformed breadth and depth values were compared by one-way ANOVA with Sidak's multiple comparisons tests. TCRdb obtained this table from immuneACCESS and retained in-frame rearrangements with V and J assigned. These tables miss some clones; where compared with another copy, unresolved V genes account for less than half of the shortfall, and the remainder is unexplained. That table gives V, J and clone size, and the DNA gave D and trimming. The sample table contains around 130,000 clones; only one count was recorded for roughly 90% of them. The ten largest account for 4.2% of the sample.

Sequenced here: peripheral blood, sampled 28 days after the second dose of the MenACWY control vaccine. Rearrangement joined TRBV7-6 to TRBJ1-3; a weak D assignment points to TRBD1 (6 bases agree). The receptor was derived from an adult who received the MenACWY meningococcal vaccine as a control. At the DNA level, the sequence is TGTGCCAGCAGCTTAACAGGGAGGAACACCATATATTTT. The encoded protein is CASSLTGRNTIYF.